The TCR beta chain described here comes from a study of T cell responses to AZD1222 COVID-19 vaccine. The germline V gene has CDR1 SGHRS and CDR2 YFSETQ. This CDR3 spans 16 amino acids. Trimming stripped 2 bases from V and 5 bases from J, with 20 bases between. TCRdb keeps only in-frame clones here, not all; method: immunoSEQ multiplex PCR. The sample consists of more than 110,000 clones, over 90% of them appearing once. The chain combines TRBV5-1 with TRBJ2-7; D could derive from TRBD1 or TRBD2 (5 bases each). This sample comprised peripheral blood, obtained on day 0 of AZD1222 vaccination. This TCR was sampled from an adult in good health. The chain's CDR3 is CASSFQNPGTIDEQYF. The CDR3 coding sequence is TGCGCCAGCAGCTTTCAGAACCCCGGGACCATCGACGAGCAGTACTTC. The complete variable domain, with remaining parts taken from reference TRBV5-1 and TRBJ2-7, reads KAGVTQTPRYLIKTRGQQVTLSCSPISGHRSVSWYQQTPGQGLQFLFEYFSETQRNKGNFPGRFSGRQFSNSRSEMNVSTLELGDSALYLCASSFQNPGTIDEQYFGPGTRLTVT.